A selection of T cell receptor beta chains follows, all from one sample in a study of blood T cell repertoires in COVID-19. TCRdb's copy holds only in-frame clones and misses some; the assay was immunoSEQ multiplex PCR. This sample yields approximately 99,000 clones, of which 79% are seen a single time; over 15% belongs to the top ten. The sample comprised peripheral blood. The receptors here all came from a woman older than 75 with active or convalescent COVID-19. The CDR3 runs from the conserved cysteine through the conserved F or W. A D gene is named only where the DNA matches it firmly. For some rows the clone size is stated as once, few or many, or as a class when expanded; others skip it.

clone_size,d_call,v_call,j_call,cdr3_nt,cdr3_aa
-,TRBD1,TRBV19,TRBJ1-2,TGTGCCAGTAGCCCGACTGGGACAGGGGGCGGAATTGGTGGCTACACCTTC,CASSPTGTGGGIGGYTF
-,TRBD1,TRBV6-5,TRBJ1-4,TGTGCCACCCGGACAGGGATAAATGAAAAACTGTTTTTT,CATRTGINEKLFF
-,TRBD1,TRBV19,TRBJ1-1,TGTGCCAGTAGCCAGGACAGGGGGTCCGCTTTCTTT,CASSQDRGSAFF
-,TRBD1,TRBV4-2,TRBJ2-7,TGTGCCAGCAGCCAAGCAACAGGGGTCGGGTACGAGCAGTACTTC,CASSQATGVGYEQYF
few,-,TRBV7-3,TRBJ2-1,TGTGCCAGCAGCTTAACAGGACTCATCCCCGGTAGGGAGCAGTTCTTC,CASSLTGLIPGREQFF
-,TRBD2,TRBV19,TRBJ2-7,TGTGCCAGTACTCCCGACGGGTTAGCGGGGACCTACGAGCAGTACTTC,CASTPDGLAGTYEQYF
-,-,TRBV7-6,TRBJ1-4,TGTGCCAGCAGCTTAGAGGCGGGGATGAATGAAAAACTGTTTTTT,CASSLEAGMNEKLFF
-,-,TRBV7-9,TRBJ1-1,TGTGCCAGCAGCTGGACAGCGAACACTGAAGCTTTCTTT,CASSWTANTEAFF
-,-,TRBV7-2,TRBJ1-2,TGTGCCAGCAGCGTGCAGGTGAACTATGGCTACACCTTC,CASSVQVNYGYTF
-,-,TRBV7-7,TRBJ2-5,TGTGCCAGCAGTGGGACAAGAGGTCAAGAGACCCAGTACTTC,CASSGTRGQETQYF
-,-,TRBV11-2,TRBJ2-1,TGTGCCAGCAGCTTAGACAGGAACAATGAGCAGTTCTTC,CASSLDRNNEQFF
-,TRBD2,TRBV7-9,TRBJ2-1,TGTGCCAGCAGCTTACGCAGGACGCTAGCGGGAGGAAAGCAGTTCTTC,CASSLRRTLAGGKQFF
-,-,TRBV7-3,TRBJ1-2,TGTGCCAGCACCGATAACCCAGGGAATGGCTACACCTTC,CASTDNPGNGYTF
once,-,TRBV19,TRBJ1-6,TGTGCCAGTAGTATGGCGGGTATTCAAGCACCCCTCCACTTT,CASSMAGIQAPLHF
-,TRBD1,TRBV18,TRBJ1-1,TGTGCCAGCTCGAAGACAGGGACCGCTGAAGCTTTCTTT,CASSKTGTAEAFF
few,-,TRBV18,TRBJ1-6,TGTGCCAGCTCACCACTCCCCCTGGCAGGGGTGAATTCACCCCTCCACTTT,CASSPLPLAGVNSPLHF
-,-,TRBV6-5,TRBJ2-5,TGTGCCAGCAGTCACCAGGGGCGGCAAGAGACCCAGTACTTC,CASSHQGRQETQYF
-,TRBD1,TRBV7-9,TRBJ2-5,TGTGCCAGCAGCAACAGGGGCCAAGAGACCCAGTACTTC,CASSNRGQETQYF
few,TRBD2,TRBV7-3,TRBJ2-1,TGTGCCAGCAGCCCCCGGCCTCTAGCGGGAGTTGATGAGCAGTTCTTC,CASSPRPLAGVDEQFF
-,TRBD2,TRBV27,TRBJ2-3,TGTGCCAGCAAAACTAGCGGGAGGCCAGATACGCAGTATTTT,CASKTSGRPDTQYF
-,TRBD1,TRBV6-5,TRBJ2-7,TGTGCCAGCAGTTACCCCGGGTCCAGGGGGCGAAGCGAGCAGTACTTC,CASSYPGSRGRSEQYF
-,-,TRBV5-1,TRBJ2-7,TGTGCCAGCAGCTTGGAGCCTAGCGCGCAATACGAGCAGTACTTC,CASSLEPSAQYEQYF
-,-,TRBV6-5,TRBJ2-7,TGTGCCAGCAGGACAGGCCTCGGCGAGCAGTACTTC,CASRTGLGEQYF
-,TRBD1,TRBV5-1,TRBJ1-1,TGTGCCAGCAGCCCACGACAGGGGTCAAACGCTGAAGCTTTCTTT,CASSPRQGSNAEAFF
-,TRBD2,TRBV4-1,TRBJ2-5,TGCGCCAGCAGCCAAGCGGGAAGCGGGGGACTTACCCAGTACTTC,CASSQAGSGGLTQYF
-,-,TRBV7-3,TRBJ1-1,TGTGCCAGCAGCTTAACCGGAGGGTTTGAAGCTTTCTTT,CASSLTGGFEAFF
-,TRBD2,TRBV6-1,TRBJ2-1,TGTGCCAGCAGTGAAATCCCTAGCGGGAGAGACTCCTACACTGAGCAGTTCTTC,CASSEIPSGRDSYTEQFF
-,TRBD1,TRBV7-6,TRBJ2-7,TGTGCCAGCAGCTTACGACAGGGCCCCGAGCAGTACTTC,CASSLRQGPEQYF
once,TRBD1,TRBV11-3,TRBJ1-3,TGTGCCAGCAGGCCCTCCGGGACAGGGGGCTTGGAGCCTGGAAACACCATATATTTT,CASRPSGTGGLEPGNTIYF
few,-,TRBV7-3,TRBJ2-1,TGTGCCAGCAGCTTAACTCCAGATACAACCTACAATGAGCAGTTCTTC,CASSLTPDTTYNEQFF
-,TRBD2,TRBV7-2,TRBJ2-7,TGTGCCAGCAGCTTAGGCCTAGCGGGCCTAGAGCAGTACTTC,CASSLGLAGLEQYF